What follows is one T cell receptor (beta chain) and its context. The antigen this receptor binds is unknown. No base quality information exists; no much larger clone differs at one position. From a lookup of the germline V gene (reference sequence), CDR1 and CDR2 are GTSNPN and SVGIG. V and J are truncated by 2 bases and 1 base respectively, leaving an intervening sequence of 5 bases. From the cysteine through the phenylalanine, the CDR3 covers 12 amino acids. Solely the CDR3 DNA is kept, with 36 bases framed from the first base. Separate from the roughly 700-subject first cohort, the validation cohort of about 110 subjects was the group to which the donors belonged. The data derive from a study of cytomegalovirus exposure and HLA in healthy donors (dated by TCRdb to about 2017). With regard to the full study: The 500 to 800 repertoires of the first cohort and the 120 validation repertoires were produced on the same platform, according to a later analysis. The study was designed to test whether signatures of past pathogen exposure could be identified by cataloging public T cell receptors. Besides the first cohort of some 670 subjects, a separate validation cohort made up of 95 to 150 different subjects was used. The study combined high-throughput TCR immunosequencing, statistical association of individual TCRs with disease status, and machine learning to predict cytomegalovirus infection status. Study-level results and caveats: In a later analysis, TCRs clustered in the first cohort were found to also tend to co-occur in the 110 or so validation repertoires, with about 93% of cluster scores above 0. It was suggested by the authors that the approach could potentially be generalized to other disease states and immunological phenotypes. The validation cohort had no HLA typing available for a later analysis, so co-occurrence within that cohort was assessed over all 120 or so repertoires. Cytomegalovirus status was reported to be diagnosed by the classifier with high specificity and sensitivity in both the original and validation cohorts. In vitro tests confirmed that a few of the cytomegalovirus-associated TCR beta chains recognize cytomegalovirus antigens. While some public TCRs were present in many individuals, most TCR sequences turned up only very rarely across donors. The study gave a list of under 200 TCR beta chains associated with cytomegalovirus.

Library preparation was by the immunoSEQ multiplex PCR assay. In the paper's pipeline: A statistical classification framework was built for diagnosing cytomegalovirus status from the catalog of TCR beta chain sequences. Sourced from immuneACCESS, this table was stored by TCRdb with only in-frame sequences that have V and J called. A share of the clones is absent; for the studies checked, an unresolved V gene accounts for under half, and the remainder has no known explanation. Clone size and V and J calls were adopted from that table, with D and trimming inferred from the DNA. The sample records 220,000 or so clones, 80% to 85% of which are singletons. The top ten clones comprise around an eighth of the sample.

This sequence originates from a woman under 40 in good health and CMV-seropositive. Source material: PBMCs. The receptor chain draws on TRBV30 and TRBJ1-1, with no confidently assigned D gene. The CDR3: CAWSPQNTEAFF. The base sequence is TGTGCCTGGAGTCCCCAGAACACTGAAGCTTTCTTT. Outside the CDR3, residues come from the reference TRBV30 and TRBJ1-1 proteins, so the full variable domain is: SQTIHQWPATLVQPVGSPLSLECTVEGTSNPNLYWYRQAAGRGLQLLFYSVGIGQISSEVPQNLSASRPQDRQFILSSKKLLLSDSGFYLCAWSPQNTEAFFGQGTRLTVV.